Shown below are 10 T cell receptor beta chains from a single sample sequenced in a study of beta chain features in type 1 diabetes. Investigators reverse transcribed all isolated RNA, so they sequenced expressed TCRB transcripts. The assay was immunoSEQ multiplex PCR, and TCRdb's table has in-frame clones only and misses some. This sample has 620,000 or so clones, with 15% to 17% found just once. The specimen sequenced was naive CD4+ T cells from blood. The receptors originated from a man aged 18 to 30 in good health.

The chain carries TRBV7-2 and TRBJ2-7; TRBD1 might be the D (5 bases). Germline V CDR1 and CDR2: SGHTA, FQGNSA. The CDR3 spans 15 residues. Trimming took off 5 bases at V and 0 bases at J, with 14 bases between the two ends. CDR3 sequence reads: CASSRDQGSSYEQYF. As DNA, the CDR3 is TGTGCCAGCAGCCGAGACCAGGGTAGCTCCTACGAGCAGTACTTC.

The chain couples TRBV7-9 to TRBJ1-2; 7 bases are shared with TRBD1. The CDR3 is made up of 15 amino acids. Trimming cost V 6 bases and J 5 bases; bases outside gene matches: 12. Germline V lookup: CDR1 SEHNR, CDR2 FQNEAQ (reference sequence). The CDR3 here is CASSFPGQQVYGYTF. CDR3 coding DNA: TGTGCCAGCAGTTTCCCGGGACAGCAAGTTTATGGCTACACCTTC.

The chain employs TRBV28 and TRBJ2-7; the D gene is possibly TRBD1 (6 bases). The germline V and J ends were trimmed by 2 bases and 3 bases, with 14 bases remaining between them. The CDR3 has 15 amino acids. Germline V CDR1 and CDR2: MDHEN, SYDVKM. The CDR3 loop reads CASSLPGVGDYEQYF. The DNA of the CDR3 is TGTGCCAGCAGTTTACCAGGGGTAGGGGACTACGAGCAGTACTTC.

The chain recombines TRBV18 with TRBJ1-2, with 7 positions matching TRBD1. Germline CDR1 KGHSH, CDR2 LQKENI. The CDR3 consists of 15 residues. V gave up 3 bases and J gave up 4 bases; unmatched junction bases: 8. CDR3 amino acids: CASSPLSGQAYGYTF. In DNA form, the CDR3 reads TGTGCCAGCTCACCCCTGTCCGGACAGGCCTATGGCTACACCTTC.

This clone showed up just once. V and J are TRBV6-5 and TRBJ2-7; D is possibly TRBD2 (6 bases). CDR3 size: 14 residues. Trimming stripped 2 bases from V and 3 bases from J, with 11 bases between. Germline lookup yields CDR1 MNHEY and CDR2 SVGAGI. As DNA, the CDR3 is TGTGCCAGCAGTTACGGAGGGAACCTCTACGAGCAGTACTTC. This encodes CASSYGGNLYEQYF.

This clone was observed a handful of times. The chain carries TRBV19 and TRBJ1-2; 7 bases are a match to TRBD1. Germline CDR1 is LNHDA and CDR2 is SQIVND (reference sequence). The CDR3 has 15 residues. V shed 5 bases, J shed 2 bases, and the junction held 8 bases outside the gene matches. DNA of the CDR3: TGTGCCAGTAGTGCCGGGACAGTTAAGAACTATGGCTACACCTTC. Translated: CASSAGTVKNYGYTF.

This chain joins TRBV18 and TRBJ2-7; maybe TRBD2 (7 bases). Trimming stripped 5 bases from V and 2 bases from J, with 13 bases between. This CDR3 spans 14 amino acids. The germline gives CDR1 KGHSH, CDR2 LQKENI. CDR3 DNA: TGTGCCAGCTCAAGGGGGGGGACCCCCTACGAGCAGTACTTC. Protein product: CASSRGGTPYEQYF. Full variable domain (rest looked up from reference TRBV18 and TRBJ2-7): NAGVMQNPRHLVRRRGQEARLRCSPMKGHSHVYWYRQLPEEGLKFMVYLQKENIIDESGMPKERFSAEFPKEGPSILRIQQVVRGDSAAYFCASSRGGTPYEQYFGPGTRLTVT.

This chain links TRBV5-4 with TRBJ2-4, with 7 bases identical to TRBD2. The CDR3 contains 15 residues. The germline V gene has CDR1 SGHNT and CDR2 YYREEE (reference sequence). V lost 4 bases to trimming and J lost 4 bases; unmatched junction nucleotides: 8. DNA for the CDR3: TGTGCCAGCAGCCACCCTAGCGGCCCAAAAAACATTCAGTACTTC. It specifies CASSHPSGPKNIQYF.

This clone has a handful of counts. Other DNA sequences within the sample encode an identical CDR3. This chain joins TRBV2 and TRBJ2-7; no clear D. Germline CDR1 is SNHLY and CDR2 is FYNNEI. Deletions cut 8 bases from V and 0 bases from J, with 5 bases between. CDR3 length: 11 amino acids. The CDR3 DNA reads TGTGCCAGCCGACTCTCCTACGAGCAGTACTTC. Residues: CASRLSYEQYF.

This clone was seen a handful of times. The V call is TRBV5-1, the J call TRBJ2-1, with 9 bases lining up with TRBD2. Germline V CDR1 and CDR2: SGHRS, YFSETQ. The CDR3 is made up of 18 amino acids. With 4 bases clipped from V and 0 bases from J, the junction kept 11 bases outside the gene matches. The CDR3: CASSQQGLAASSYNEQFF. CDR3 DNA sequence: TGCGCCAGCAGCCAGCAGGGACTAGCTGCGAGCTCCTACAATGAGCAGTTCTTC.